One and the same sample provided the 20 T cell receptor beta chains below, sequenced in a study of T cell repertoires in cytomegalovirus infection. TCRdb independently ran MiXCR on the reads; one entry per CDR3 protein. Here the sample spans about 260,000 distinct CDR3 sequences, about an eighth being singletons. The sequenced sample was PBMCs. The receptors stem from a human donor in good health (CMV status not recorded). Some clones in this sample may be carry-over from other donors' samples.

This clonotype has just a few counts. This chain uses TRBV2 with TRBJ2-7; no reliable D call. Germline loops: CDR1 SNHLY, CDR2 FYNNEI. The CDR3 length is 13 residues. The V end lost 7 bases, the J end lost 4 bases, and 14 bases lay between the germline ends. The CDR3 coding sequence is TGTGCCAGCACCCGCCCAGGAGCTTACGAGCAGTACTTC. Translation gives CASTRPGAYEQYF.

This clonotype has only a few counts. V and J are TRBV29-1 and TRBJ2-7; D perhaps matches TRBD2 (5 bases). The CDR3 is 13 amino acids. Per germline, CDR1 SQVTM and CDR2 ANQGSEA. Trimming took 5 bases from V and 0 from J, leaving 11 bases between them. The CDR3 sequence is CSVYYSGSYEQYF. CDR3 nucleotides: TGCAGCGTTTATTACAGCGGCTCCTACGAGCAGTACTTC.

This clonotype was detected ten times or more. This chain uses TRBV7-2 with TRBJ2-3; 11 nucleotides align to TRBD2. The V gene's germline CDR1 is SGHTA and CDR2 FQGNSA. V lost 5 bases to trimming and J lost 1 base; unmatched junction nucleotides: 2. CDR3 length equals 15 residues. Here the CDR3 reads CASSKLAGGTDTQYF. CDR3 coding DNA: TGTGCCAGCAGCAAACTAGCGGGAGGCACAGATACGCAGTATTTT.

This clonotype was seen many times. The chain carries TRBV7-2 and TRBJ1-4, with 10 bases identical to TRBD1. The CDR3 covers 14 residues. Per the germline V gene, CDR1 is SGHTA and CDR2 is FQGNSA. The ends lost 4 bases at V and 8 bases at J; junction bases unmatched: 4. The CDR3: CASSSRGQGEKLFF. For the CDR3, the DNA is TGTGCCAGCAGCTCCCGGGGACAGGGGGAAAAACTGTTTTTT.

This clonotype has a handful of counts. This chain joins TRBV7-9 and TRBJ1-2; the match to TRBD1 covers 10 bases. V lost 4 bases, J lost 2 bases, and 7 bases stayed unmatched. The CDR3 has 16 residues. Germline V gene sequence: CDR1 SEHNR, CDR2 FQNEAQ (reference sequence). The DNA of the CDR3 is TGTGCCAGCAGCTCCGGGACAGGGGCCTACAACTATGGCTACACCTTC. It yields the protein CASSSGTGAYNYGYTF.

This CDR3 reads CASSQQGGGAFF. The DNA for the CDR3 is TGCGCCAGCAGCCAACAAGGAGGGGGGGCTTTCTTT. This chain links TRBV4-1 with TRBJ1-1; D perhaps matches TRBD1 (6 bases). This CDR3 is 12 amino acids long. Trimming removed 2 bases from V and 11 bases from J, with 12 bases in between. Germline V gives CDR1 MGHRA, CDR2 YSYEKL.

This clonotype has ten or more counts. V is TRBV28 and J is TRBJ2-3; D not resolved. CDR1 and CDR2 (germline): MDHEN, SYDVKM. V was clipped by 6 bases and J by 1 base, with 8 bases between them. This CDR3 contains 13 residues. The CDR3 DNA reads TGTGCCAGCAGGGGGATGGGCACAGATACGCAGTATTTT. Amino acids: CASRGMGTDTQYF.

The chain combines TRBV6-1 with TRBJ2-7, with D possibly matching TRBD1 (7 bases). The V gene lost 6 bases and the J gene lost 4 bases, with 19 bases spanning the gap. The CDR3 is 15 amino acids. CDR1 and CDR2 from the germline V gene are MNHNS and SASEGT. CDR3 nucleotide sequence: TGTGCCAGCAGACCGGCGGCAGGGGGGAGGTACGAGCAGTACTTC. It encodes CASRPAAGGRYEQYF.

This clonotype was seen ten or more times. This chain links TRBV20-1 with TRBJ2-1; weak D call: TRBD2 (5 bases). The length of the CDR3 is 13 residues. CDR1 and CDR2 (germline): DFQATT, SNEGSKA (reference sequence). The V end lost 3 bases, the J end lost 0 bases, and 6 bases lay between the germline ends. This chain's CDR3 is CSARDFSYNEQFF. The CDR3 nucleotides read TGCAGTGCTAGGGACTTCTCCTACAATGAGCAGTTCTTC.

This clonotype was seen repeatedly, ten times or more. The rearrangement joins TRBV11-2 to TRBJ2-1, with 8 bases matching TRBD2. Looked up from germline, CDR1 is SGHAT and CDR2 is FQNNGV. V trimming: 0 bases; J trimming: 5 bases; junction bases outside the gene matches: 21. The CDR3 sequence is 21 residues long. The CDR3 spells CASSLEIAGGGPSGPDNEQFF. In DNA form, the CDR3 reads TGTGCCAGCAGCTTAGAGATTGCCGGAGGCGGTCCTAGCGGGCCCGACAATGAGCAGTTCTTC.

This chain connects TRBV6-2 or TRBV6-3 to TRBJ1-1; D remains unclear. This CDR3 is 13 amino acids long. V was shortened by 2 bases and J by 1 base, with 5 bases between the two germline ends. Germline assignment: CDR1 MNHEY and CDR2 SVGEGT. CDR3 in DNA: TGTGCCAGCAGTTACAGCGAGAACACTGAAGCTTTCTTT. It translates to CASSYSENTEAFF.

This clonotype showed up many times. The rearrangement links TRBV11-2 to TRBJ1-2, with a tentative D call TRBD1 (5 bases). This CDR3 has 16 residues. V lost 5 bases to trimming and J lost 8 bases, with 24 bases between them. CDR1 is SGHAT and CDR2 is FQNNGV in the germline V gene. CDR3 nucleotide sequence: TGTGCCAGCAGCCAGAGACAGTGGTTCCTGATGAGCGGCTACACCTTC. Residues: CASSQRQWFLMSGYTF.

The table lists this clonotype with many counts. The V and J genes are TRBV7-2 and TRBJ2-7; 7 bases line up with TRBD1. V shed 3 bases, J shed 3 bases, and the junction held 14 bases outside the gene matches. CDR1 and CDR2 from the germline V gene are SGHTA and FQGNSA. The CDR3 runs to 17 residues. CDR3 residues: CASSFPRADRAIYEQYF. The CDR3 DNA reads TGTGCCAGCAGCTTCCCCAGGGCCGACAGGGCGATCTACGAGCAGTACTTC.

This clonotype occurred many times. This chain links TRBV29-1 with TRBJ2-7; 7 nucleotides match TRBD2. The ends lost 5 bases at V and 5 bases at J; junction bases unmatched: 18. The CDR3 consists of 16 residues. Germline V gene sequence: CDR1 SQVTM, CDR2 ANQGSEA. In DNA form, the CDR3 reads TGCAGCGTTACTACCCACCGGGCGGGAGAAACGGACGAGCAGTACTTC. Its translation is CSVTTHRAGETDEQYF.

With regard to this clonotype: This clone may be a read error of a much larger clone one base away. The chain's CDR3 is CASSSTGATQYF. The DNA of the CDR3 is TGTGCCAGCAGCTCGACAGGAGCTACGCAGTATTTT. The V and J genes are TRBV7-9 and TRBJ2-3, with D tentatively TRBD1 (6 bases). Germline assignment: CDR1 SEHNR and CDR2 FQNEAQ (reference sequence). The V end was cut by 4 bases, the J end by 8 bases, with 10 bases between. This CDR3 contains 12 residues.

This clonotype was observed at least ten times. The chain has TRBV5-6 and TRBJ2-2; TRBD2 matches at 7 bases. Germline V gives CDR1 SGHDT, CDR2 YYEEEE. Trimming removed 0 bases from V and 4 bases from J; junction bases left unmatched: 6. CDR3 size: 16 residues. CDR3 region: CASSLVLARGTGELFF. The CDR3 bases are TGTGCCAGCAGCTTGGTACTAGCGCGGGGCACCGGGGAGCTGTTTTTT.

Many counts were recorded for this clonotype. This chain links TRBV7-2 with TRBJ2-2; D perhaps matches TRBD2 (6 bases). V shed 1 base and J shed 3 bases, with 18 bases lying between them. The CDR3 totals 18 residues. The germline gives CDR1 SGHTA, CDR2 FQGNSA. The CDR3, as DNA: TGTGCCAGCAGCTTAGTGGTCCTAGCGCAAAGGGACACCGGGGAGCTGTTTTTT. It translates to CASSLVVLAQRDTGELFF.

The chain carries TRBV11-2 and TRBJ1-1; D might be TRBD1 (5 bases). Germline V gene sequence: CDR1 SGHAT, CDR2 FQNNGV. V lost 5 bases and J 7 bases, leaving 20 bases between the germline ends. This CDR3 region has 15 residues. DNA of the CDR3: TGTGCCAGCAGCCCTCGGGAGCCCAAGGGGTTTGAAGCTTTCTTT. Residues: CASSPREPKGFEAFF.

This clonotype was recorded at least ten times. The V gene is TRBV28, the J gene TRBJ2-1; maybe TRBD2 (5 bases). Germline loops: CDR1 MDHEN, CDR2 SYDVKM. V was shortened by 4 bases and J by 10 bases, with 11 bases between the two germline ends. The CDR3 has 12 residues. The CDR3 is CASSSASREQFF. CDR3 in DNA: TGTGCCAGCAGTTCAGCTAGCAGGGAGCAGTTCTTC.

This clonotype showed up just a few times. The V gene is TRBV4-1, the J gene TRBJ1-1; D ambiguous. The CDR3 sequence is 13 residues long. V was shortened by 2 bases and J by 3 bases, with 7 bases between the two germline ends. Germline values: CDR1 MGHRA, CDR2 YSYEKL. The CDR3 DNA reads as TGCGCCAGCAGCCAAAAGCGGGACACTGAAGCTTTCTTT. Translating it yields CASSQKRDTEAFF.